This T cell receptor (beta chain) was captured in a study of technical replicates of blood from several donors. The germline CDR1 and CDR2 sequences are KGHSH and LQKENI. This CDR3 comprises 15 residues. Germline trimming cut 3 bases from V and 4 bases from J; bases unmatched to any gene: 4. Sequencing used immunoSEQ multiplex PCR; TCRdb keeps in-frame clones, though not all of them. Among fewer than 85,000 clones listed, approximately 97% were seen once. The TCR was taken from a human donor in good health. The sequenced material came from T cells isolated from PBMCs. The V call is TRBV18, the J call TRBJ1-5; 9 bases match TRBD1. This CDR3 reads CASSPTGTGNQPQHF. In DNA, the CDR3 is TGTGCCAGCTCACCTACCGGGACAGGGAATCAGCCCCAGCATTTT.